Shown below are 5 T cell receptor beta chains from a single sample sequenced in a study of T-cell reconstitution after alpha-beta-depleted transplantation in children. Preparation of the TCRbeta library involved a method that used unique molecular identifiers. MiXCR, applied by TCRdb to the PCR reads, yields one record per CDR3 protein. The repertoire holds about 980,000 distinct CDR3 sequences, with roughly 29% as singletons. The specimen was PBMCs, mostly from graft donor cells, collected 360 days after TCRalphabeta/CD19-depleted stem cell transplant. The receptors were gathered from a boy younger than two who had a stem cell transplant for SCID, so the T cells may come from the graft donor.

The chain is built from TRBV12-3 or TRBV12-4 and TRBJ2-2; either TRBD1 or TRBD2 may fit D (5 bases each). V lost 4 bases and J lost 4, with 7 bases in between. The CDR3 has 13 residues. CDR3 bases: TGTGCCAGCAGTTGGGGGAGCACCGGGGAGCTGTTTTTT. Its protein is CASSWGSTGELFF.

The CDR3 here is CSARYMGLARETQYF. The CDR3 bases are TGCAGTGCTAGATATATGGGACTAGCGCGAGAGACCCAGTACTTC. V and J are TRBV20-1 and TRBJ2-5; 10 bases fit TRBD2. The CDR3 consists of 15 residues. Trimming at V came to 2 bases and at J to 4 bases, leaving 7 bases not matched to a gene. Germline V gene lookup returns CDR1 DFQATT and CDR2 SNEGSKA (reference sequence).

This clonotype was observed a handful of times. J is TRBJ2-7 and V is TRBV20-1; D is possibly TRBD1 or TRBD2 (5 bases each). V lost 6 bases and J 5 bases, leaving 17 bases between the germline ends. CDR3 length: 13 amino acids. Per the germline V gene, CDR1 is DFQATT and CDR2 is SNEGSKA (reference sequence). CDR3: CSAVGRIVHEQYF. The CDR3 coding sequence is TGCAGTGCCGTGGGACGGATCGTCCACGAGCAGTACTTC.

The rearrangement joins TRBV19 to TRBJ1-1, with a tentative D call TRBD1 (5 bases). The CDR3 runs 15 residues. V dropped 7 bases and J dropped 4 bases, with 19 bases sitting between them. Looked up from germline, CDR1 is LNHDA and CDR2 is SQIVND (reference sequence). CDR3 DNA: TGTGCCAGTACCGAATCTCAGGGTCTTGGCACTGAAGCTTTCTTT. Translation gives CASTESQGLGTEAFF.

The V gene is TRBV20-1, the J gene TRBJ2-4; possibly TRBD2 for D (7 bases). Germline CDR1 reads DFQATT; CDR2 reads SNEGSKA (reference sequence). The CDR3 consists of 16 residues. V lost 6 bases, J lost 2 bases, and 20 bases lay in between. CDR3 region: CSAQPGGLATKNIQYF. The DNA of the CDR3 is TGCAGTGCCCAACCGGGGGGCCTTGCTACCAAAAACATTCAGTACTTC.